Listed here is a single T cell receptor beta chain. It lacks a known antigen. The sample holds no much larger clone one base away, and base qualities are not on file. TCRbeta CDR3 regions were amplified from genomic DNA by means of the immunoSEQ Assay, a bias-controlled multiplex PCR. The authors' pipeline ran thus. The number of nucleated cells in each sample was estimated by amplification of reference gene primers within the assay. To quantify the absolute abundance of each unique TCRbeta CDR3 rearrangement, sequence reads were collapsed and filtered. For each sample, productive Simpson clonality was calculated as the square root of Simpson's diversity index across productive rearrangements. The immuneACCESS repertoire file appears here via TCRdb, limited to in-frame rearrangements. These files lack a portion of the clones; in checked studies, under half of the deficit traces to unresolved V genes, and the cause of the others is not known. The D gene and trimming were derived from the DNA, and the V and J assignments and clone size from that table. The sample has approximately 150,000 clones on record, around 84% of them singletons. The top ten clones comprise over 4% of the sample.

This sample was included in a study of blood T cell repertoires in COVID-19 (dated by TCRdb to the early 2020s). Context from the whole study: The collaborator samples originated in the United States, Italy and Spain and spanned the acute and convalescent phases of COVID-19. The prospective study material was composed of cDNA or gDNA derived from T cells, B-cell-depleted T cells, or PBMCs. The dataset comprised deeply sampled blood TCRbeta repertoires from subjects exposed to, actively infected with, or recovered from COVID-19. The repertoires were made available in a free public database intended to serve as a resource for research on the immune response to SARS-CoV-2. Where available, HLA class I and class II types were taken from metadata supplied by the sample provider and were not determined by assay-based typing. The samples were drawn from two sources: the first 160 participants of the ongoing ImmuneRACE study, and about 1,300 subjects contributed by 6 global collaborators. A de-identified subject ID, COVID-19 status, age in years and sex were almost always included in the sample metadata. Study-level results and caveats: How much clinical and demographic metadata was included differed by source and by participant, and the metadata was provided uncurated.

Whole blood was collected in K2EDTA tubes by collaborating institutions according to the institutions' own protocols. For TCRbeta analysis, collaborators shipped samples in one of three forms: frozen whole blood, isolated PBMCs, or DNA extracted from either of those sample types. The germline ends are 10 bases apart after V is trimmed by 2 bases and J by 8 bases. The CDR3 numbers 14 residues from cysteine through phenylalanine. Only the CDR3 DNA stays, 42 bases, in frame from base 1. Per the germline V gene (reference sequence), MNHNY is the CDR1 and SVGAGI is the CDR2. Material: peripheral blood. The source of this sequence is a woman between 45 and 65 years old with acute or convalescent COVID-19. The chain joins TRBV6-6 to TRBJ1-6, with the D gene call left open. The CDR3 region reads CASSYGGRDSPLHF. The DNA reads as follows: TGTGCCAGCAGTTACGGAGGTAGGGATTCACCCCTCCACTTT.